Sequencing of this TCR beta chain was carried out in a study of human T cells and chemical hapten exposure. Overall study findings and caveats: Every donor had alopecia, and their immune response may therefore differ from healthy people's.

In the authors' methods: A typical sample had roughly 96,000 TCRs, with roughly 20,000 to 700,000 overall. From the RACE reads, TCRdb called clonotypes with MiXCR, one entry per CDR3 protein. What appears here as the V and J calls and clone size reflects TCRdb's work, not the paper's. Of around 100,000 distinct CDR3 sequences in the sample, roughly 9.6% were seen once. On this clonotype itself: The antigen is unknown.

Noted time point: patch test 1, 2 weeks after DPC sensitization. Treatment meaning: therapeutic diphenylcyclopropenone sensitization with weekly scalp DPC. Those who donated were patients with alopecia, 18 to 70 years of age, and suitable for DPC. CDR3 size: 19 residues. Germline assignment: CDR1 WNHNN and CDR2 SYGVQD (reference sequence). The J segment lost 0 bases and the V segment lost 5 bases, leaving 14 bases of the junction unmatched. The chain carries TRBV10-1 and TRBJ2-4; 9 bases align to TRBD1. Sequenced material: whole blood, taken in connection with sensitization to the hapten diphenylcyclopropenone (DPC). This receptor was identified in a woman in her 40s with alopecia areata. Some clones in this sample may be carry-over from other donors' samples. The chain's CDR3 is CASSSRDRAITRAKNIQYF. As DNA, the CDR3 is TGCGCCAGCAGTTCCCGGGACAGGGCCATAACTAGAGCCAAAAACATTCAGTACTTC.